This TCR beta chain was obtained from a study of T cell repertoires in cytomegalovirus infection. Study in general: Public signatures in TCR beta pointed to CMV infection and matching HLA type. General observations from the study: Across the ex vivo response, the dominant clonotypes were HLA-C-restricted CMV-specific TCR beta clonotypes. Carriers of CMV and the relevant HLA type were discriminated by public TCR beta frequency.

MiXCR, applied by TCRdb to the reads, yields one record per CDR3 protein. The sample lists some 940,000 distinct CDR3 sequences, under 40% occurring once. This clonotype was recorded many times. The antigen remains undetermined. The germline V gene has CDR1 SGHVS and CDR2 FNYEAQ. V was pared by 4 bases and J by 3 bases, with 5 bases of the junction left unmatched. The CDR3 sequence is 16 residues long. This clonotype was obtained from a human donor in good health (CMV status not recorded). Some clones in this sample may be carry-over from other donors' samples. Material: cultured CD8+ T cells from PBMCs, obtained from culture after CMV antigen stimulation. The chain employs TRBV7-6 and TRBJ2-1; 11 nucleotides agree with TRBD2. CDR3 amino acids: CASSSNSGGVYNEQFF. The CDR3 region has the DNA TGTGCCAGCAGCTCTAATAGCGGGGGGGTCTACAATGAGCAGTTCTTC.